This entry lists 9 T cell receptor beta chains sequenced from one sample in a study of Tregs in tolerant kidney transplant recipients. Sequenced by immunoSEQ multiplex PCR; TCRdb stores in-frame clones only, minus some. Among more than 90,000 clones listed, 85% to 95% were seen once. The sample comprised CD4+ T cells from blood. These receptor sequences come from a human donor in good health.

The CDR3 nucleotides are TGTGCCAGTAGTTTAACAGTTCGCTATGGCTACACCTTC. Amino acid sequence: CASSLTVRYGYTF. The rearrangement links TRBV19 to TRBJ1-2; D remains unclear. This CDR3 comprises 13 residues. Germline assignment: CDR1 LNHDA and CDR2 SQIVND (reference sequence). Between the trimmed V and J ends, which lost 5 bases and 4 bases, there was a span of 11 bases.

The chain is built from TRBV6-5 and TRBJ1-1, with D unresolved. Trimming left V 10 bases short and J 4 bases short, with 10 bases between. The CDR3 length is 11 residues. Germline CDR1 is MNHEY and CDR2 is SVGAGI. The CDR3 is CATKAITEAFF. DNA for the CDR3: TGTGCCACCAAAGCGATCACTGAAGCTTTCTTT.

This clone showed up just once. The chain links TRBV29-1 to TRBJ1-5; D remains unclear. Per the germline V gene, CDR1 is SQVTM and CDR2 is ANQGSEA. Trimming took off 4 bases at V and 3 bases at J, with 10 bases between the two ends. This CDR3 has 13 amino acids. The CDR3 region has the DNA TGCAGCGTTGCGGGCACGTTCAATCAGCCCCAGCATTTT. Translated, it gives CSVAGTFNQPQHF.

This clone has a single count. The rearrangement uses TRBV18 and TRBJ1-2; 7 bases match TRBD1. Looked up from germline, CDR1 is KGHSH and CDR2 is LQKENI. The V segment lost 2 bases and the J segment 0 bases; nucleotides outside the gene matches: 3. This CDR3 spans 15 amino acids. The CDR3 nucleotides read TGTGCCAGCTCACCAGGGACAGACTCTAACTATGGCTACACCTTC. This codes for CASSPGTDSNYGYTF.

The J gene is TRBJ2-1, the V gene TRBV5-1; D perhaps matches TRBD2 (6 bases). V lost 2 bases to trimming and J lost 4 bases, with 13 bases between them. This CDR3 has 15 residues. Germline V gene sequence: CDR1 SGHRS, CDR2 YFSETQ. The CDR3 region is CASSFGGGSYNEQFF. CDR3 DNA sequence: TGCGCCAGCAGCTTCGGGGGAGGTAGTTACAATGAGCAGTTCTTC. The full variable domain, in which reference TRBV5-1 and TRBJ2-1 provide the parts outside the CDR3, is KAGVTQTPRYLIKTRGQQVTLSCSPISGHRSVSWYQQTPGQGLQFLFEYFSETQRNKGNFPGRFSGRQFSNSRSEMNVSTLELGDSALYLCASSFGGGSYNEQFFGPGTRLTVL.

The chain links TRBV12-5 to TRBJ2-5; TRBD1 or TRBD2 may be the D gene (6 bases each). Germline values: CDR1 LGHNT, CDR2 FRNRAP. The germline V and J ends were trimmed by 4 bases and 5 bases, with 23 bases remaining between them. The CDR3 totals 17 residues. CDR3 nucleotides: TGTGCTAGTGGTTCGACTCGAGGGGCGGGACACGCGGAGACCCAGTACTTC. Protein product: CASGSTRGAGHAETQYF.

J is TRBJ2-7 and V is TRBV21-1; TRBD2, the D gene given by the table, was not confirmed from the DNA. TRBV21-1 is shown as a pseudogene. CDR3 length: 16 residues. The CDR3 sequence: CASSKERDGSSYEQYF. The CDR3 region has the DNA TGTGCCAGCAGCAAGGAACGGGACGGGAGCTCCTACGAGCAGTACTTC.

The chain combines TRBV10-3 with TRBJ1-2; weak D call: TRBD1 (5 bases). With 7 bases removed from V and 6 bases from J, the gap between germline ends came to 15 bases. Per the germline V gene, CDR1 is ENHRY and CDR2 is SYGVKD. The CDR3 is 13 residues long. CDR3 region: CAITERQNDGYTF. The CDR3 DNA reads TGTGCCATCACAGAGAGACAGAATGATGGCTACACCTTC.

This clone was counted a single time. This chain connects TRBV7-3 to TRBJ2-1; 7 nucleotides line up with TRBD2. From germline, CDR1 is SGHTA and CDR2 FQGTGA. Trimming cost V 0 bases and J 15 bases; bases outside gene matches: 8. This CDR3 has 13 amino acids. CDR3 residues: CASSLTPAGHWFF. The DNA for the CDR3 is TGTGCCAGCAGCTTAACACCAGCGGGGCATTGGTTCTTC.